This T cell receptor (beta chain) was sequenced during a study of blood T cell repertoires in COVID-19. V lost 5 bases to trimming and J lost 12 bases, with 22 bases between them. CDR3 length: 14 amino acids. In germline, CDR1 is SGHTA, CDR2 FQGNSA. Per the authors' pipeline: Counts of nucleated cells, estimated from reference gene primer amplification, were obtained. Sequencing used immunoSEQ multiplex PCR; TCRdb keeps in-frame clones, though not all of them. V, J and clone size reflect that table, while D and trimming were determined from the DNA. The sample has roughly 73,000 clones, roughly 79% seen once; the top ten hold roughly 20%.

This sequence originates from a woman in her sixties or seventies with acute or convalescent COVID-19. Specimen: peripheral blood. The rearrangement links TRBV7-2 to TRBJ1-2; D not certain. This CDR3 reads CASSPSPNPLANTF. CDR3 sequence (DNA): TGTGCCAGCAGCCCCTCGCCCAACCCGCTGGCCAACACCTTC.